Listed here are 8 T cell receptor beta chains from one sample, sequenced in a study of OX40 agonist ivuxolimab in advanced cancers. Using immunoSEQ multiplex PCR, the repertoire was profiled, and TCRdb retains in-frame clones only, with some absent. The sample has around 81,000 clones, 80% to 90% seen once. The specimen was CD4+ or CD8+ T cells sorted from blood, collected in a trial of the OX40 agonist ivuxolimab. These receptors were obtained from an adult with an advanced solid tumor such as melanoma, head and neck, liver or kidney cancer.

This chain uses TRBV28 with TRBJ2-7; possible D gene TRBD1, 6 bases. Germline CDR1 reads MDHEN; CDR2 reads SYDVKM. The CDR3 contains 14 residues. Trimming removed 5 bases from V and 2 bases from J, with 13 bases in between. CDR3 DNA sequence: TGTGCCAGCAGTCTAAGGACAGCCACCTACGAGCAGTACTTC. It is translated as CASSLRTATYEQYF.

This clone was observed once. J is TRBJ2-1 and V is TRBV9, with 9 bases fitting TRBD2. The trim removed 1 base at V and 0 bases at J, leaving 5 bases unmatched. Germline CDR1 reads SGDLS; CDR2 reads YYNGEE. The CDR3 runs to 17 residues. In DNA, the CDR3 is TGTGCCAGCAGCGTACCCCTTAGCGGGGGCTCCTACAATGAGCAGTTCTTC. It is translated as CASSVPLSGGSYNEQFF.

This chain links TRBV27 with TRBJ2-7; 10 bases line up with TRBD1. V was clipped by 5 bases and J by 4 bases; unmatched bases: 8. CDR3 length equals 15 residues. Germline values: CDR1 MNHEY, CDR2 SMNVEV (reference sequence). CDR3 protein: CASSLGTGAAYEQYV. Here the CDR3 DNA reads TGTGCCAGCAGTCTCGGGACAGGGGCCGCTTACGAGCAGTACGTC.

Only one count was recorded for this clone. V gene TRBV30 combines with J gene TRBJ2-7; D possibly corresponds to TRBD2 (5 bases). Germline CDR1 and CDR2: GTSNPN and SVGIG (reference sequence). The germline V and J ends were trimmed by 5 bases and 3 bases, with 14 bases remaining between them. This CDR3 is 13 amino acids long. The CDR3 reads CAWESGENYEQYF. The CDR3 nucleotides are TGTGCCTGGGAGAGTGGGGAGAACTACGAGCAGTACTTC.

The chain uses TRBV27 and TRBJ2-2; 9 bases are shared with TRBD2. V gave up 5 bases and J gave up 2 bases; unmatched junction bases: 18. CDR1 MNHEY and CDR2 SMNVEV come from the germline V gene (reference sequence). The CDR3 contains 20 residues. CDR3 region: CASSLEYIRLAGKNTGELFF. CDR3 nucleotides: TGTGCCAGCAGTCTGGAGTATATCAGGCTAGCGGGGAAAAACACCGGGGAGCTGTTTTTT.

The gene calls are TRBV28 and TRBJ2-1; D unresolved. The CDR3 length is 14 residues. Germline CDR1 is MDHEN and CDR2 is SYDVKM. With 8 bases removed from V and 4 bases from J, the gap between germline ends came to 15 bases. CDR3 in DNA: TGTGCCAGCTCTTCGATGGGTCTTTACAATGAGCAGTTCTTC. It codes for CASSSMGLYNEQFF.

The rearrangement uses TRBV2 and TRBJ2-1; 8 bases are shared with TRBD1. Trimming at V came to 2 bases and at J to 1 base, leaving 7 bases not matched to a gene. Germline CDR1 and CDR2: SNHLY and FYNNEI. The CDR3 consists of 17 residues. The CDR3 DNA is TGTGCCAGCAGTGAAAGGGTTACAGGGGGGTCCTACAATGAGCAGTTCTTC. Protein product: CASSERVTGGSYNEQFF. Based on the CDR3 plus reference TRBV2 and TRBJ2-1, the full variable domain is EPEVTQTPSHQVTQMGQEVILRCVPISNHLYFYWYRQILGQKVEFLVSFYNNEISEKSEIFDDQFSVERPDGSNFTLKIRSTKLEDSAMYFCASSERVTGGSYNEQFFGPGTRLTVL.

CDR3 nucleotides: TGTGCCAGCAGCCGGGGACTAGCGGGAGTAGCAGATACGCAGTATTTT. Amino acids: CASSRGLAGVADTQYF. The gene calls are TRBV6-6 and TRBJ2-3; 14 bases align to TRBD2. The germline CDR1 and CDR2 sequences are MNHNY and SVGAGI (reference sequence). The ends lost 6 bases at V and 4 bases at J; junction bases unmatched: 6. CDR3 length equals 16 residues.